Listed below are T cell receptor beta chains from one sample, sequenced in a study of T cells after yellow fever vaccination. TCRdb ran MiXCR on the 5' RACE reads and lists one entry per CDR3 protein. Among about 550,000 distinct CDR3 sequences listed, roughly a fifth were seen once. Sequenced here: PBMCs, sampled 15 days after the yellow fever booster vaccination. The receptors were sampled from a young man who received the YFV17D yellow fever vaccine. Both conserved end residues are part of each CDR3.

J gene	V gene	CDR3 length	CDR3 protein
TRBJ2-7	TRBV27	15	CASSLMSRGPYEQYF
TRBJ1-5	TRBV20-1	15	CSAGTAPSGNQPQHF
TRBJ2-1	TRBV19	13	CASKTGDYNEQFF
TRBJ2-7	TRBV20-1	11	CSASSPNEQYF
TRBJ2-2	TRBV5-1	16	CASSLDPAGGTGELFF
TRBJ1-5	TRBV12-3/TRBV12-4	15	CASRDRQGSNQPQHF
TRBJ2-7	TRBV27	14	CASSQISGEWEQYF
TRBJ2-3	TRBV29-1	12	CSVLWLYETQYF
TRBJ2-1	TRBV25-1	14	CASMRLAEYNEQFF
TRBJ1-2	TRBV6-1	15	CASRAGGSGNYGYTF
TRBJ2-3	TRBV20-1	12	CSAPSGTDTQYF
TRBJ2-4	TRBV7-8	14	CASSFGGHENIQYF
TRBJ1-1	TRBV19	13	CASNTNGYTEAFF
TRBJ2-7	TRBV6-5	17	CASSYSGARAVNYEQYF
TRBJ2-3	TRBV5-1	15	CASSYRQGSPDTQYF
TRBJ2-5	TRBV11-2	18	CASRPRSGEVLGQETQYF
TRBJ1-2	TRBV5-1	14	CASSLAGQGDGYTF
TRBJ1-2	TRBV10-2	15	CASARTGTLLRGYTF
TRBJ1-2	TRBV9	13	CASSAGVEDGYTF
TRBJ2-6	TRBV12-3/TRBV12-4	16	CASSPGQKSGANVLTF
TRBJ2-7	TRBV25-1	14	CASSVERETREQYF
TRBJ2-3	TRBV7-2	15	CASSQTGFSTDTQYF
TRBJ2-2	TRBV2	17	CASSEDSEREPTGELFF